Listed below are T cell receptor beta chains from one sample, sequenced in a study of blood T cell repertoires in COVID-19. TCRdb's copy holds only in-frame clones and misses some; the assay was immunoSEQ multiplex PCR. The data show some 150,000 clones, 80% to 90% seen once. The specimen was peripheral blood. The receptors here all came from a woman aged 60-75 years with active COVID-19. Both conserved end residues are part of each CDR3. The D gene is left open where the match is weak. Clone size is given for some rows only: seen once, a few or many times, or a class if the clone is expanded.

>TRBJ2-1|TRBV6-5|TRBD2|.
CASRMTSGSPNEQFF
TGTGCCAGCAGGATGACTAGCGGGAGCCCCAATGAGCAGTTCTTC
>TRBJ1-4|TRBV10-3|TRBD1|.
CAISAGQGSTNEKLFF
TGTGCCATCAGTGCGGGACAGGGATCGACTAATGAAAAACTGTTTTTT
>TRBJ2-7|TRBV18|TRBD1|once
CASSLDRAEQYF
TGTGCCAGCTCACTCGACAGGGCCGAGCAGTACTTC
>TRBJ2-2|TRBV4-3|TRBD2|once
CASSQGLAGRTGELFF
TGCGCCAGCAGCCAAGGACTAGCGGGAAGAACCGGGGAGCTGTTTTTT
>TRBJ2-5|TRBV19|TRBD2|.
CASSPTSGKKETQYF
TGTGCCAGTAGCCCGACTAGCGGAAAAAAAGAGACCCAGTACTTC
>TRBJ2-3|TRBV28|TRBD2|.
CASSSSGRIRTDTQYF
TGTGCCAGCAGCTCAAGCGGGAGGATTAGAACAGATACGCAGTATTTT
>TRBJ2-5|TRBV6-6|TRBD1|.
CASRGTGGQETQYF
TGTGCCAGCAGGGGGACAGGGGGCCAAGAGACCCAGTACTTC
>TRBJ2-1|TRBV21-1|.|.
CASSPIAGANEQFF
TGTGCCAGCAGCCCGATAGCGGGAGCCAATGAGCAGTTCTTC
>TRBJ1-1|TRBV18|TRBD1|.
CASSKTGKNTEAFF
TGTGCCAGCTCGAAGACAGGGAAGAACACTGAAGCTTTCTTT
>TRBJ1-6|TRBV27|.|.
CASSFVRANSPLHF
TGTGCCAGCAGTTTTGTCAGGGCAAATTCACCCCTCCACTTT
>TRBJ1-2|TRBV6-5|.|.
CASSYGPVDNYGYTF
TGTGCCAGCAGTTACGGGCCAGTCGATAACTATGGCTACACCTTC
>TRBJ2-7|TRBV29-1|TRBD2|.
CSVVSAGAYEQYF
TGCAGCGTTGTTTCAGCGGGGGCCTACGAGCAGTACTTC
>TRBJ1-1|TRBV7-9|.|.
CASSPRGYTEAFF
TGTGCCAGCAGCCCGAGGGGGTACACTGAAGCTTTCTTT
>TRBJ2-2|TRBV12-3/TRBV12-4|.|.
CASSLTQKELFF
TGTGCCAGCAGCCTGACTCAAAAGGAGCTGTTTTTT
>TRBJ2-7|TRBV6-5|TRBD2|.
CASTRTSGSDEQYF
TGTGCCAGCACCCGGACTAGCGGGAGTGACGAGCAGTACTTC
>TRBJ2-7|TRBV7-8|.|.
CASSLVDLRYEQYF
TGTGCCAGCAGCTTAGTTGATCTGCGCTACGAGCAGTACTTC
>TRBJ2-7|TRBV30|.|.
CAWSRLSSYEQYF
TGTGCCTGGAGTCGGTTAAGCTCCTACGAGCAGTACTTC
>TRBJ2-1|TRBV28|TRBD2|.
CASRLRTSGSYRNEQFF
TGTGCCAGCAGACTAAGGACTAGCGGGAGTTACCGCAATGAGCAGTTCTTC
>TRBJ1-4|TRBV4-1|.|once
CASSQPGTNEKLFF
TGCGCCAGCAGCCAGCCAGGGACTAATGAAAAACTGTTTTTT
>TRBJ2-5|TRBV6-2/TRBV6-3|.|.
CASSYSKGRETQYF
TGTGCCAGCAGTTACTCGAAGGGGAGGGAGACCCAGTACTTC
>TRBJ2-7|TRBV28|TRBD1|.
CASSTRTGKFHEQYF
TGTGCCAGCAGTACAAGGACAGGGAAGTTCCACGAGCAGTACTTC
>TRBJ2-3|TRBV19|TRBD2|.
CASSRGGLRGTDTQYF
TGTGCCAGTAGTCGCGGGGGGCTCAGGGGCACAGATACGCAGTATTTT
>TRBJ1-1|TRBV7-2|.|.
CASSLNREGPQAFF
TGTGCCAGCAGCTTAAACAGGGAGGGCCCCCAAGCTTTCTTT
>TRBJ2-7|TRBV15|.|.
CATSRQGSYEQYF
TGTGCCACCAGCAGGCAGGGCTCCTACGAGCAGTACTTC
>TRBJ2-2|TRBV27|.|.
CASSLEPGDRTGELFF
TGTGCCAGCAGTTTAGAACCAGGGGATCGGACCGGGGAGCTGTTTTTT
>TRBJ2-7|TRBV7-8|TRBD2|once
CASSRTSDYEQYF
TGTGCCAGCAGCCGGACTAGCGACTACGAGCAGTACTTC
>TRBJ1-2|TRBV5-1|.|.
CASSLGGSQGYGYTF
TGCGCCAGCAGCCTGGGGGGGTCCCAGGGGTATGGCTACACCTTC
>TRBJ2-3|TRBV29-1|TRBD1|.
CSGGQNTDTQYF
TGCAGCGGGGGACAGAACACAGATACGCAGTATTTT
>TRBJ1-2|TRBV28|TRBD1|.
CASSSQSGVGTDGYTF
TGTGCCAGCAGTTCGCAGTCGGGAGTCGGGACAGATGGCTACACCTTC
>TRBJ2-5|TRBV19|.|.
CASSTGSQETQYF
TGTGCCAGTAGTACCGGGTCACAAGAGACCCAGTACTTC
>TRBJ2-2|TRBV9|.|.
CASTSVPGSVGELFF
TGTGCCAGCACCAGCGTTCCCGGGAGTGTCGGGGAGCTGTTTTTT
>TRBJ2-1|TRBV5-4|TRBD2|once
CASSLGTSGSYNEQFF
TGTGCCAGCAGCTTGGGGACTAGCGGGAGCTACAATGAGCAGTTCTTC
>TRBJ2-7|TRBV7-9|TRBD2|.
CASSLATGLAAEQYF
TGTGCCAGCAGCTTAGCTACAGGACTAGCCGCCGAGCAGTACTTC
>TRBJ2-7|TRBV27|TRBD1|.
CASSLTDSTGGSGYEQYF
TGTGCCAGCAGTTTAACCGATTCAACAGGGGGCTCAGGCTACGAGCAGTACTTC
>TRBJ1-1|TRBV12-3/TRBV12-4|.|once
CASSPGAYTEAFF
TGTGCCAGCAGCCCAGGGGCGTACACTGAAGCTTTCTTT